A single T cell receptor (beta chain) is shown here with its context. Its antigen is currently not known. No clone much larger than this one lies a single base away; base qualities are absent. Patients with a history of autoimmune disease or receiving systemic immunosuppression were excluded from the trial. Peripheral blood for TCR sequencing was collected from all dose cohorts at baseline, on cycle 4 day 1, and on cycle 7 day 1. The samples were drawn from a first-in-human, open-label, multicenter phase I dose-escalation trial of ivuxolimab. Adults with locally advanced or metastatic melanoma, renal cell carcinoma, hepatocellular carcinoma or head and neck squamous cell carcinoma were enrolled in the trial. Before TCR sequencing, CD4+ and CD8+ T cells were separately sorted from peripheral blood. For sequencing of the TCRbeta CDR3 region, genomic DNA was extracted from the sorted cells. The immunoSEQ Assay was used for sequencing of TCRbeta CDR3 regions. TCRdb took over this immuneACCESS table, retaining in-frame rearrangements with V and J assigned. Such tables are incomplete; in checked studies, under half of the missing clones stem from an unresolved V gene, and the remainder is unexplained. Recorded for this sample are about 52,000 clones; approximately 86% of them occurred a single time. Of the sample, 13% to 15% is held by the ten largest clones.

The source of the sample is a study of OX40 agonist ivuxolimab in advanced cancers. In the study overall: Ivuxolimab, which targeted the costimulatory receptor OX40 (CD134), was an agonistic, fully human IgG2 monoclonal antibody. Intravenous ivuxolimab was administered to patients every 2 weeks at six dose levels: 0.01, 0.1, 0.3, 1.5, 3 and 10 mg/kg. Among the roughly 50 dose-escalation patients, about 19 had hepatocellular carcinoma, 15 melanoma, 9 renal cell carcinoma and 9 head and neck cancer. A male proportion of around 80% and a mean age of around 60 years, ranging from about 23 to 79, were recorded for the dose-escalation cohort. Prior anti-PD-1, anti-PD-L1 or anti-CTLA-4 therapy was permitted, and checkpoint inhibitors had been received by 40% to 50% of dose-escalation patients. Partial responses occurred in three dose-escalation patients, of whom one had hepatocellular carcinoma and two had cutaneous melanoma. Peripheral TCRbeta sequencing was intended to test whether TCR sequence diversity was altered and clonal T-cell expansion was caused by ivuxolimab. The paper describes the monotherapy dose-escalation part (N of about 47 patients) of the phase I trial of ivuxolimab.

The CDR3 numbers 14 residues from cysteine through phenylalanine. The read is trimmed to its CDR3 DNA, 42 bases read in frame from base 1. Germline trimming: 2 bases from V, 8 bases from J; junction bases outside gene matches: 8. CDR1 and CDR2, looked up from the germline V gene, are SGHVS and FNYEAQ. General findings and caveats noted by the study authors: After ivuxolimab, CD8+ T cells had more expanded clones than CD4+ T cells on average. In the 0.1-3.0 mg/kg groups, partial responders had among the lowest normalized peripheral clonal expansion, particularly in CD8+ T cells. Low levels of normalized T-cell clonal expansion were also seen in some patients who did not respond. Antigen specificity was not determined for the clonally expanded peripheral T cells. At doses from 0.1 to 3.0 mg/kg, clonal expansion was seen in both CD4+ and CD8+ blood T cells between baseline and week 6.

The chain joins TRBV7-6 to TRBJ1-1; 7 bases in the middle match TRBD1. This receptor was taken from an adult with an advanced solid tumor such as melanoma, head and neck, liver or kidney cancer. The starting material was CD4+ or CD8+ T cells sorted from blood, obtained in a trial of the OX40 agonist ivuxolimab. The CDR3 reads as follows: CASSLRQGQSEAFF. The sequenced DNA is TGTGCCAGCAGCTTAAGGCAGGGACAGTCAGAAGCTTTCTTT.